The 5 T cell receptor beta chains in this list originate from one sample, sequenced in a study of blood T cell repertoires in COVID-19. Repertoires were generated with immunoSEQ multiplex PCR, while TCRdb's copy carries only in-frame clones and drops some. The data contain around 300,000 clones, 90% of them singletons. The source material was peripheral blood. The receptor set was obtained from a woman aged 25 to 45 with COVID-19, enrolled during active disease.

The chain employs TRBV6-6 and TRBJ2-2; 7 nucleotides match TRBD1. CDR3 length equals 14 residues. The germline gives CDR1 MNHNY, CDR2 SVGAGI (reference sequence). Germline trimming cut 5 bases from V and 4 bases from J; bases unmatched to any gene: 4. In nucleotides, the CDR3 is TGTGCCAGCAGTCAGACAGGGAGCACCGGGGAGCTGTTTTTT. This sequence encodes CASSQTGSTGELFF.

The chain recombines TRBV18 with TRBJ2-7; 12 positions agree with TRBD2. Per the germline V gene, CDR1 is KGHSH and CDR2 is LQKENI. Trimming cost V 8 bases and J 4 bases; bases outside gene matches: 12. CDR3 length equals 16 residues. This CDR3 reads CASATSLAGGPYEQYF. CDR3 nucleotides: TGTGCCAGCGCAACTTCGCTAGCGGGAGGGCCGTACGAGCAGTACTTC.

CDR3 sequence: CASRPLAAQETQYF. The CDR3 nucleotides read TGTGCCAGCAGGCCCCTAGCAGCCCAGGAGACCCAGTACTTC. The chain uses TRBV3-1 (or the pseudogene TRBV3-2) and TRBJ2-5; TRBD2 is a possible D gene (5 bases). Between the trimmed V and J ends, which lost 6 bases and 5 bases, there was a span of 16 bases. The CDR3 loop spans 14 amino acids. Germline values: CDR1 LGHDT, CDR2 YNNKEL (reference sequence).

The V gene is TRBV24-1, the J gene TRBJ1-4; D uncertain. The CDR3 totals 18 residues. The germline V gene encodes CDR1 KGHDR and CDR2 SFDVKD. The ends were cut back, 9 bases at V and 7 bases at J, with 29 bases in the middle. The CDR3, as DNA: TGTGCCACCCCGGAGGTCGGGCTTCTCCACGCCTTTGGTGAAAAACTGTTTTTT. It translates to CATPEVGLLHAFGEKLFF.

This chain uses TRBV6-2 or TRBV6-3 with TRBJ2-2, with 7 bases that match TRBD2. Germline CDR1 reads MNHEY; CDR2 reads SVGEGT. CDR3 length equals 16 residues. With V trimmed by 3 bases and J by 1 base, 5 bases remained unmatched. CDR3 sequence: CASSYLVAGNTGELFF. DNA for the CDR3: TGTGCCAGCAGTTATCTAGTAGCGGGGAACACCGGGGAGCTGTTTTTT.